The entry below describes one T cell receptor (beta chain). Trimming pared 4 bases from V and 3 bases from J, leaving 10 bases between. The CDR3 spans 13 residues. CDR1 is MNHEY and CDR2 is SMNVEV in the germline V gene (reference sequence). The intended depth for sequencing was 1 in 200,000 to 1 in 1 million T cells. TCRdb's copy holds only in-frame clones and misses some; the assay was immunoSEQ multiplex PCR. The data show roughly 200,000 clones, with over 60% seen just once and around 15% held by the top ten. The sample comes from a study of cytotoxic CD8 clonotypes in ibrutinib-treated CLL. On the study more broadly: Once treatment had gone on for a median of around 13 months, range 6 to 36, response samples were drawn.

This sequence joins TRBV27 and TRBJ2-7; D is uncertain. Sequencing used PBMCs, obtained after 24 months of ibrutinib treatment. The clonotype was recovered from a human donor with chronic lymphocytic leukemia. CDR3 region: CASSSRPIYEQYF. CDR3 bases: TGTGCCAGCAGTTCACGCCCGATCTACGAGCAGTACTTC.